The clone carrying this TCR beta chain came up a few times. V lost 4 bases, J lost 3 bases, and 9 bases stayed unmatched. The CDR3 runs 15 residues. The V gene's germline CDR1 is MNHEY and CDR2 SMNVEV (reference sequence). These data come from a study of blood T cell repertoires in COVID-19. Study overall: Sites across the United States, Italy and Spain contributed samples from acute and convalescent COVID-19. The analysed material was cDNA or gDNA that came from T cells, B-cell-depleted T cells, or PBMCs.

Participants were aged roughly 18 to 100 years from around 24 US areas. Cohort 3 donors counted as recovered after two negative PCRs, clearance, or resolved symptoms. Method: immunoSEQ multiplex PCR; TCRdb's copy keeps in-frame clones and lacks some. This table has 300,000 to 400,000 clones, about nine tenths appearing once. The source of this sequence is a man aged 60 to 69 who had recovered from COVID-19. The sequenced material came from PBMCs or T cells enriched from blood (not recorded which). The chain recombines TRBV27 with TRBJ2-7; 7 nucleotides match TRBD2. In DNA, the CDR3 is TGTGCCAGCAGTTGGAAGGGCGGGAGATTCTACGAGCAGTACTTC. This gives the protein CASSWKGGRFYEQYF.